The present T cell receptor (beta chain) was sequenced within a study of graft-versus-host responses after intestinal transplantation. Sequencing was performed with immunoSEQ multiplex PCR; in TCRdb, only in-frame clones are kept and a portion is missing. Of 85,000 to 100,000 clones in the sample, 86% were seen once. The CDR3 has 16 amino acids. Germline assignment: CDR1 MNHEY and CDR2 SMNVEV (reference sequence). V gave up 4 bases and J gave up 0 bases, with 16 bases separating them. The receptor was derived from a human patient who received an intestinal transplant, so some T cells may come from the graft donor. The sequencing used PBMCs, collected 255 days after intestinal transplant. V gene TRBV27 combines with J gene TRBJ2-7, with TRBD1 as a possible D gene (6 bases). The CDR3 sequence is CASSSFWGLLSYEQYF. Here the CDR3 DNA reads TGTGCCAGCAGTTCCTTCTGGGGGCTCCTCTCCTACGAGCAGTACTTC.